The next 17 T cell receptor beta chains were all read from a single sample in a study of cytomegalovirus exposure and HLA in healthy donors listed by TCRdb under 2017. Libraries were made using the immunoSEQ multiplex PCR assay. For the multiplex PCR, a mixture combining 60 forward primers for TCR Vbeta segments and 13 reverse primers for TCR Jbeta segments was used. Sourced from immuneACCESS, this table was stored by TCRdb with only in-frame sequences that have V and J called. A share of the clones is absent; for the studies checked, an unresolved V gene accounts for under half, and the remainder has no known explanation. Here the sample has about 150,000 clones; roughly 88% occur a single time. The top ten clonotypes cover roughly 6.5% of the sample. Sample: PBMCs. The receptors stem from a man between 45 and 60 years old in good health and CMV-seropositive.

This sequence joins TRBV19 and TRBJ2-3; TRBD2 matches at 11 bases. With V trimmed by 8 bases and J by 7 bases, 11 bases remained unmatched. The CDR3 sequence is 15 residues long. CDR1 is LNHDA and CDR2 is SQIVND in the germline V gene (reference sequence). CDR3 loop: CASRLTSGSTNTQYF. The CDR3 DNA follows: TGTGCCAGTCGATTAACTAGCGGGAGTACGAATACGCAGTATTTT.

The chain joins TRBV27 to TRBJ1-4, with unresolved D. CDR3 length: 13 residues. CDR1 and CDR2 (germline): MNHEY, SMNVEV (reference sequence). V dropped 8 bases and J dropped 5 bases, with 12 bases sitting between them. The CDR3 sequence is CASWGGINEKLFF. For the CDR3, the DNA is TGTGCCAGCTGGGGAGGAATAAATGAAAAACTGTTTTTT.

The V and J genes are TRBV5-8 and TRBJ2-3; the D gene is possibly TRBD1 (6 bases). The germline CDR1 and CDR2 sequences are SGHTS and YDEGEE. CDR3 length equals 15 residues. V dropped 1 base and J dropped 3 bases, with 12 bases sitting between them. The CDR3 DNA reads as TGTGCCAGCAGCTTGCACAGGGTCTCGACAGATACGCAGTATTTT. Protein: CASSLHRVSTDTQYF. Full variable domain (outside the CDR3, taken from reference TRBV5-8 and TRBJ2-3): EAGVTQSPTHLIKTRGQQATLRCSPISGHTSVYWYQQALGLGLQFLLWYDEGEERNRGNFPPRFSGRQFPNYSSELNVNALELEDSALYLCASSLHRVSTDTQYFGPGTRLTVL.

For the CDR3, the DNA is TGTGCCAGCAGCCCCGGACAGAACCCCTCCGATGAGCAGTTCTTC. It codes for CASSPGQNPSDEQFF. The rearrangement joins TRBV7-7 to TRBJ2-1, with a possible D match to TRBD1 (6 bases). Trimming pared 5 bases from V and 8 bases from J, leaving 19 bases between. Germline CDR1 is SSHAT and CDR2 is FNYEAQ (reference sequence). The length of the CDR3 is 15 residues.

This sequence joins TRBV7-6 and TRBJ2-3; possible D gene TRBD2, 6 bases. Per the germline V gene, CDR1 is SGHVS and CDR2 is FNYEAQ. The V and J ends lost 2 bases and 4 bases respectively, with 13 bases between them. This CDR3 has 15 amino acids. CDR3 sequence: CASSLRLAKADTQYF. The CDR3 bases are TGTGCCAGCAGCTTAAGGCTAGCGAAGGCAGATACGCAGTATTTT.

The chain has TRBV7-2 and TRBJ2-1; 9 bases map to TRBD2. Germline V gene lookup returns CDR1 SGHTA and CDR2 FQGNSA. The CDR3 is made up of 16 amino acids. The J segment lost 5 bases and the V segment lost 0 bases, leaving 5 bases of the junction unmatched. The chain's CDR3 is CASSLASSGINNEQFF. CDR3 bases: TGTGCCAGCAGCTTAGCCTCTAGCGGGATTAACAATGAGCAGTTCTTC.

V and J are TRBV5-1 and TRBJ2-1; D is unresolved. CDR1 SGHRS and CDR2 YFSETQ come from the germline V gene. Trimming pared 4 bases from V and 2 bases from J, leaving 10 bases between. The CDR3 loop spans 14 amino acids. CDR3 bases: TGCGCCAGCAGCGAGCCTACGGCCTACAATGAGCAGTTCTTC. As protein: CASSEPTAYNEQFF. Using reference TRBV5-1 and TRBJ2-1 for the parts outside the CDR3, the full variable domain is KAGVTQTPRYLIKTRGQQVTLSCSPISGHRSVSWYQQTPGQGLQFLFEYFSETQRNKGNFPGRFSGRQFSNSRSEMNVSTLELGDSALYLCASSEPTAYNEQFFGPGTRLTVL.

The chain joins TRBV2 to TRBJ1-2; TRBD1 matches at 8 bases. The junction had 5 bases not matched to a gene; V was cut back by 1 base and J by 4 bases. Germline V gene sequence: CDR1 SNHLY, CDR2 FYNNEI. The CDR3 contains 15 residues. CDR3 bases: TGTGCCAGCAGTGAAGGGGGACAGGCACTCTATGGCTACACCTTC. Translating gives CASSEGGQALYGYTF.

The chain joins TRBV19 to TRBJ2-1; TRBD2 aligns across 13 bases. CDR3 length equals 14 residues. V trimming: 8 bases; J trimming: 4 bases; junction bases outside the gene matches: 2. Germline CDR1 is LNHDA and CDR2 is SQIVND (reference sequence). Here the CDR3 DNA reads TGTGCCAGTGGACTAGCGGGAGCTTACAATGAGCAGTTCTTC. Translation: CASGLAGAYNEQFF.

The DNA of the CDR3 is TGTGCCAGCAGCCCCCCACAGGGGATCAGCACAGATACGCAGTATTTT. Its translation is CASSPPQGISTDTQYF. The chain recombines TRBV7-8 with TRBJ2-3, with TRBD1 matching 7 bases. Germline CDR1 SGHVS, CDR2 FQNEAQ. The length of the CDR3 is 16 residues. V trimming: 5 bases; J trimming: 0 bases; junction bases outside the gene matches: 8.

This clone turned up a few times. The CDR3 bases are TGTGCCAGCAGCGCTCCCCGAGGCCATGAGCAGTTCTTC. Translating gives CASSAPRGHEQFF. The chain employs TRBV9 and TRBJ2-1, with D hard to call. The V and J ends lost 3 bases and 8 bases respectively, with 12 bases between them. The CDR3 has 13 residues. Germline CDR1 SGDLS, CDR2 YYNGEE.

V usage is TRBV5-1 and J usage is TRBJ2-1, with D perhaps TRBD2 (6 bases). Trimming shortened V by 4 bases and J by 0 bases, and 17 bases separated the two germline ends. This CDR3 is built from 17 residues. Per the germline V gene, CDR1 is SGHRS and CDR2 is YFSETQ. This CDR3 is CASSVTTSPSSYNEQFF. Here the CDR3 DNA reads TGCGCCAGCAGCGTGACTACTAGCCCGAGCTCCTACAATGAGCAGTTCTTC.

The chain carries TRBV19 and TRBJ1-2; D possibly corresponds to TRBD1 (5 bases). The CDR3 contains 14 residues. Deletions cut 3 bases from V and 1 base from J, with 9 bases between. CDR1 and CDR2 (germline): LNHDA, SQIVND (reference sequence). CDR3 coding DNA: TGTGCCAGTAGTATTTTGACAGATAACTATGGCTACACCTTC. Amino acids: CASSILTDNYGYTF.

This chain links TRBV2 with TRBJ2-1; no reliable D call. Trimming took 2 bases from V and 9 from J, leaving 11 bases between them. The CDR3 consists of 13 residues. The germline V gene encodes CDR1 SNHLY and CDR2 FYNNEI. The CDR3 coding sequence is TGTGCCAGCAGTGAAACCCGGTATCGTGAGCAGTTCTTC. Its protein product is CASSETRYREQFF.

The chain links TRBV6-1 to TRBJ1-2, with 9 bases identical to TRBD1. Losses at the gene ends were 4 bases for V and 7 bases for J; bases not matched to a gene: 13. Germline values: CDR1 MNHNS, CDR2 SASEGT. This CDR3 contains 16 residues. The CDR3 loop is CASSADPGQGYAGYTF. In DNA, the CDR3 is TGTGCCAGCAGTGCGGATCCGGGACAGGGATATGCTGGCTACACCTTC.

The CDR3 bases are TGTGCCAGCAGCCTGGGACTAGCGGGAGCCGGGGAGCTGTTTTTT. Encoded protein: CASSLGLAGAGELFF. The V and J genes are TRBV9 and TRBJ2-2; 14 bases match TRBD2. J was trimmed by 6 bases and V by 4 bases; bases with no gene match: 2. Germline loops: CDR1 SGDLS, CDR2 YYNGEE. The CDR3 loop spans 15 amino acids.

The chain uses TRBV7-9 and TRBJ1-2; no firm D call. Germline assignment: CDR1 SEHNR and CDR2 FQNEAQ (reference sequence). The CDR3 length is 13 residues. The V gene lost 1 base and the J gene lost 6 bases, with 9 bases spanning the gap. The CDR3 DNA reads TGTGCCAGCAGCTTAGGAATGCAGAATGGCTACACCTTC. This sequence encodes CASSLGMQNGYTF.